This T cell receptor (beta chain) was retrieved from a study of CD8+ T cells in alopecia areata (dated by TCRdb to 2017 to 2018). For the study in its entirety: The treated patients, all with moderate-to-severe alopecia areata, were enrolled in an open-label pilot trial of oral tofacitinib given at 5 to 10 mg twice daily. The RNA source kit depended on sample type: the PAXgene miRNA kit for fixed scalp, the miRNeasy kit for PBMCs, and the RNeasy kit for mouse skin. Patients stayed on tofacitinib for 6 to 18 months and then had 6 months of follow-up off drug so that delayed response and recurrence could be assessed. Tofacitinib-treated patients had biopsies at baseline and at 4 and 24 weeks of treatment, with a later scalp biopsy in several patients. Amplification of TCRbeta CDR3 regions was done by immunoSEQ multiplex PCR using 35 Vbeta forward primers and 13 Jbeta reverse primers. In humans, TCRbeta sequencing was performed on scalp tissue and on sorted CD4+ and CD8+ peripheral blood T cells from healthy controls and from patients with patchy or totalis/universalis alopecia areata. The study used high-throughput TCRbeta sequencing to examine T cell clonal expansion in alopecia areata, in both the C3H/HeJ mouse model and human patients. Scalp clonality was compared across normal scalp (n=4), patchy alopecia areata scalp (n=8), and alopecia totalis/universalis scalp (n=8). On the study overall, not on this receptor specifically: Compared with normal scalp, lesional scalp, particularly in alopecia totalis/universalis, had higher clonality and more expanded CD8+ clones, which suggests antigenic drive. Scalp TCR repertoire analysis is complicated because resident alphabeta T cells in normal human skin are also sequenced, whereas mouse skin is dominated by gammadelta T cells. Compared with mice, TCR sequences shared between patients were less clear, possibly partly because of HLA diversity across the patient population.

The CDR3 goes from the cysteine to the phenylalanine over 16 residues. Left in the record is the CDR3 DNA by itself, 48 bases read in frame from the first base. V lost 0 bases and J lost 1 base; the stretch between them is 12 bases long. According to the germline V gene, CDR1 reads MGHRA and CDR2 reads YSYEKL. The time point label, read with the paper, signifies: baseline before oral tofacitinib. Lesional scalp punch biopsies and peripheral blood were collected from alopecia areata patients. PBMCs were isolated by density centrifugation and stained for CD3, CD4 and CD8, and CD4+ and CD8+ T cells were sorted on a FACSAria. Libraries were constructed by the immunoSEQ multiplex PCR assay. RNA was extracted from all samples and reverse transcribed into cDNA as template for TCR sequencing. First-strand cDNA was synthesized using SuperScript III with a 2:1 mix of oligo-dT and random hexamers. A synthetic immune receptor repertoire was used to assess amplification bias, and residual bias was removed computationally. As for the authors' bioinformatics: Raw reads were preprocessed for error removal, and CDR3 was defined according to IMGT conventions as running from the conserved cysteine to phenylalanine. Clonality was computed by normalizing Shannon entropy by log2 of the number of productive unique TCRs and subtracting the result from 1. Whether each scalp clone was CD4 or CD8 was inferred by checking scalp TCRbeta sequences against the CD4 and CD8 repertoires from sorted blood. In TCRdb, the immuneACCESS table is reduced to in-frame sequences with V and J assigned. These tables do not hold every clone; where another copy was compared, an unresolved V gene accounts for under half, and the others remain unexplained. V, J and clone size are those of that table, while D and trimming were read from the DNA. The sample contains over 120,000 clones, about 60% of them found a single time. The ten largest clones add up to around 6.6% of the sample.

Details on this clone: Its antigen is not yet known. No clone much larger than this one lies a single base away; base qualities are absent.

This clonotype originated in a human donor with alopecia areata. Sample: CD4+ T cells sorted from blood, taken at week 0. Recombination connected TRBV4-1 to TRBJ1-1; tentative D gene TRBD1, with 6 bases matching. The CDR3 reads CASSQDWTEANTEAFF. The bases read TGCGCCAGCAGCCAAGATTGGACAGAAGCGAACACTGAAGCTTTCTTT.